This T cell receptor (beta chain) is drawn from a study of blood T cells in healthy people across ages. The V gene lost 2 bases and the J gene lost 10 bases, with 17 bases spanning the gap. The CDR3 contains 15 residues. Per the germline V gene, CDR1 is SNHLY and CDR2 is FYNNEI. A second PCR, run for 7 to 11 cycles, used a sample-barcoded 5' primer plus a J-beta primer mix. MiXCR, applied by TCRdb to the 5' RACE reads, yields one record per CDR3 protein. Found here are roughly 800,000 distinct CDR3 sequences, 20% to 30% of them singletons; the top ten hold 3.7%. These data were also filed under a second study, of T cells of mothers and their children.

This clonotype originated in a boy aged 5 to 17 in good health. The chain links TRBV2 to TRBJ1-4, with TRBD1 as a possible D gene (5 bases). Sequenced: blood. The CDR3 nucleotides read TGTGCCAGCAGTGAATGGAAGGGGATGGTCGGAAAACTGTTTTTT. This codes for CASSEWKGMVGKLFF.